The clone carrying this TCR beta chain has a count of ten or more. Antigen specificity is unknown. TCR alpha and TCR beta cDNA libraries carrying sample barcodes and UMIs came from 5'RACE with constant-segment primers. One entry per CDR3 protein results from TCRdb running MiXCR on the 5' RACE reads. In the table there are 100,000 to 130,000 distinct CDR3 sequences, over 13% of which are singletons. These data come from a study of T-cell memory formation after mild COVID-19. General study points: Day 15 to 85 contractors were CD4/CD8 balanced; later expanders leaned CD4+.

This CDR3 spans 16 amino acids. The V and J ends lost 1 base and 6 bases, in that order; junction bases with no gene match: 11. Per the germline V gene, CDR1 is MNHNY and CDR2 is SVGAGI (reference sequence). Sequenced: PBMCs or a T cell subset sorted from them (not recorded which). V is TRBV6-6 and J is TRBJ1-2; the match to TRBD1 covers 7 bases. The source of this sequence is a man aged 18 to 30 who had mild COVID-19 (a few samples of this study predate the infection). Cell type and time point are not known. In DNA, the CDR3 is TGTGCCAGCAGTTACTTGGGGCAGGGGGAAATGGATGGCTACACCTTC. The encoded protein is CASSYLGQGEMDGYTF.